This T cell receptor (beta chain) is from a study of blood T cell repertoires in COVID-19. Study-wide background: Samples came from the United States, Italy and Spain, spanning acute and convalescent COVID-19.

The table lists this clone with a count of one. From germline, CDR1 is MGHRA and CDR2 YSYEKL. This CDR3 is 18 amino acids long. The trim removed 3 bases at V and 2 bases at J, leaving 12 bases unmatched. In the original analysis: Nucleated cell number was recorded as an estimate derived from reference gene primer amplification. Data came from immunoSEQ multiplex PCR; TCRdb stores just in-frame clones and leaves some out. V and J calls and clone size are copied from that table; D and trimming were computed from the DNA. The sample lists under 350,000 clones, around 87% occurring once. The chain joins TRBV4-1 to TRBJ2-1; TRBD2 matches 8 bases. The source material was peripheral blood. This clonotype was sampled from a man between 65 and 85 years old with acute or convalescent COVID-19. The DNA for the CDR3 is TGCGCCAGCAGCCAGGGCCACCAACGGGGGGGCCCCTACAATGAGCAGTTCTTC. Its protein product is CASSQGHQRGGPYNEQFF.